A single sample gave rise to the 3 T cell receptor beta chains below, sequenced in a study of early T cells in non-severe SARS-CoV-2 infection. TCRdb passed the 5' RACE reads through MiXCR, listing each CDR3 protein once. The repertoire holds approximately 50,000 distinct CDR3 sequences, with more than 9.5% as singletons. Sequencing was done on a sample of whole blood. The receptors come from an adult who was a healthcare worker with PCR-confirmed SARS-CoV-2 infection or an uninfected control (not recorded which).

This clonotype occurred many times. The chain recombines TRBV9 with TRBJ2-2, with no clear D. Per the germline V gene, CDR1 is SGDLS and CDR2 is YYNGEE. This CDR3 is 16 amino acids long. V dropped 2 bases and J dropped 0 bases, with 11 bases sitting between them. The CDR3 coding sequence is TGTGCCAGCAGCGTCAGAGGCAGCCCGAACACCGGGGAGCTGTTTTTT. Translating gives CASSVRGSPNTGELFF.

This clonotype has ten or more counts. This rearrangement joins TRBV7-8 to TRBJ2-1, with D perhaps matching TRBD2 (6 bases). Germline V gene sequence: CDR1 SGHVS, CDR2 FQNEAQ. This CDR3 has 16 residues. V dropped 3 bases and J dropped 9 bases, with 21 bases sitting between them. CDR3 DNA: TGTGCCAGCAGCTTCGGTGTCGGAGGACTAATGGGTGAGCAGTTCTTC. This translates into CASSFGVGGLMGEQFF. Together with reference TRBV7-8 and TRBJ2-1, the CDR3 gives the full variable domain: GAGVSQSPRYKVAKRGQDVALRCDPISGHVSLFWYQQALGQGPEFLTYFQNEAQLDKSGLPSDRFFAERPEGSVSTLKIQRTQQEDSAVYLCASSFGVGGLMGEQFFGPGTRLTVL.

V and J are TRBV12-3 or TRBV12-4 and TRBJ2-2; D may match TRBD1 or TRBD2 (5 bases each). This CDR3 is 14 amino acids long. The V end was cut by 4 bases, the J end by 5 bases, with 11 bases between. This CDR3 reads CASSSSRGTGELFF. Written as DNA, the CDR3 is TGTGCCAGCAGTTCCTCGAGGGGAACCGGGGAGCTGTTTTTT.